A selection of T cell receptor beta chains follows, all from one sample in a study of cytomegalovirus exposure and HLA in healthy donors. TCRdb keeps only in-frame clones here, not all; method: immunoSEQ multiplex PCR. This repertoire shows 100,000 to 150,000 clones, about four fifths found once; its top ten account for 5% to 6.5%. Sequencing was done on a sample of PBMCs. The receptors derive from a man aged 25-40 years in good health and CMV-seronegative. Both conserved end residues are part of each CDR3. A D gene is named only where the DNA matches it firmly. Not every row has a clone size; where given, it reads once, few, many or a size class.

CASSSHQGFNQPQHF	TGTGCCAGCAGTTCCCATCAGGGGTTCAATCAGCCCCAGCATTTT	-	TRBV28	-	TRBJ1-5
CASSLALAERNEQFF	TGTGCCAGCAGCTTGGCCCTAGCGGAGCGAAATGAGCAGTTCTTC	few	TRBV5-8	TRBD2	TRBJ2-1
CASSRTPSAGGGQETQYF	TGCGCCAGCAGCCGTACCCCGTCAGCTGGCGGGGGTCAAGAGACCCAGTACTTC	-	TRBV4-1	TRBD2	TRBJ2-5
CASSPGTSREQYF	TGTGCCAGTAGTCCCGGGACTAGTCGCGAGCAGTACTTC	-	TRBV19	TRBD2	TRBJ2-7
CASSSGQGAILFF	TGTGCCAGCAGTTCGGGACAGGGGGCGATTCTGTTTTTT	once	TRBV28	TRBD1	TRBJ1-4
CAVEQGVVVKNTDTQYF	TGTGCCGTCGAGCAGGGGGTGGTCGTTAAAAACACAGATACGCAGTATTTT	-	TRBV7-9	TRBD1	TRBJ2-3
CSVVPGGSFNYGYTF	TGCAGCGTTGTTCCAGGGGGCTCCTTTAACTATGGCTACACCTTC	once	TRBV29-1	TRBD1	TRBJ1-2
CASSSAGFKAGELFF	TGTGCCAGCAGCTCGGCGGGGTTTAAGGCCGGGGAGCTGTTTTTT	-	TRBV5-6	-	TRBJ2-2
CASSLAGSETQYF	TGCGCCAGCAGCTTGGCAGGGTCAGAGACCCAGTACTTC	-	TRBV5-1	-	TRBJ2-5
CASNPTGGSTDTQYF	TGCGCCAGCAACCCAACCGGGGGGAGCACAGATACGCAGTATTTT	-	TRBV5-1	TRBD2	TRBJ2-3
CAWSAPGAAPATNYGYTF	TGTGCCTGGAGTGCCCCTGGGGCAGCCCCTGCCACTAACTATGGCTACACCTTC	-	TRBV30	-	TRBJ1-2
CASSLWGGQNTEAFF	TGTGCCAGCAGCTTATGGGGGGGGCAGAACACTGAAGCTTTCTTT	-	TRBV7-9	-	TRBJ1-1
CASSRQGSDTQYF	TGTGCCAGCAGCAGACAGGGATCAGATACGCAGTATTTT	-	TRBV7-2	TRBD1	TRBJ2-3
CASRAGSGTGMNTEAFF	TGTGCCAGCAGAGCAGGATCCGGGACAGGGATGAACACTGAAGCTTTCTTT	-	TRBV5-8	TRBD1	TRBJ1-1
CASSPRWKGASQPQHF	TGTGCCAGCAGCCCTCGGTGGAAGGGGGCAAGTCAGCCCCAGCATTTT	-	TRBV9	TRBD1	TRBJ1-5
CASSYGLGVTDTQYF	TGTGCCAGCAGTTACGGACTAGGAGTCACAGATACGCAGTATTTT	-	TRBV6-5	TRBD2	TRBJ2-3
CASSGNRESSYNEQFF	TGTGCCAGCAGCGGAAACAGGGAAAGCTCCTACAATGAGCAGTTCTTC	-	TRBV2	-	TRBJ2-1
CASTPRGREETQYF	TGTGCCAGCACGCCCAGGGGGCGCGAAGAGACCCAGTACTTC	-	TRBV25-1	TRBD1	TRBJ2-5